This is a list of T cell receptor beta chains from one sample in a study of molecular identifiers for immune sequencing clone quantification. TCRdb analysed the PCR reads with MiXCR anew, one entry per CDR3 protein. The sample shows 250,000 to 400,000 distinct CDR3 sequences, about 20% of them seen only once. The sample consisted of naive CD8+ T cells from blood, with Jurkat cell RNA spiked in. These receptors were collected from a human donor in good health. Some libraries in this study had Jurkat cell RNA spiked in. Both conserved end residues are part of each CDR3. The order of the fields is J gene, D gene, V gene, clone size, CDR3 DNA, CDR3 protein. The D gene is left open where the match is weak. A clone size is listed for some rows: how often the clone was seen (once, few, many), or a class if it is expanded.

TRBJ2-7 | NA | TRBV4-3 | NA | TGCGCCAGCAGCCCCAGCTGGACGGTGGGGGGCTCCTACGAGCAGTACTTC | CASSPSWTVGGSYEQYF
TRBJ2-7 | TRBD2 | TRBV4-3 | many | TGCGCCAGCAGCCAAGATTCACTAGCGGGAGGACGGTACGAGCAGTACTTC | CASSQDSLAGGRYEQYF
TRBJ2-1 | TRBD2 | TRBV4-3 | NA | TGCGCCAGCTGCCAAGATTCGAGCGGGGCGAGCTCCTATAATGAGCAGTTCTTC | CASCQDSSGASSYNEQFF
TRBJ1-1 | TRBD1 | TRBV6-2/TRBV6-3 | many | TGTGCCAGCAGATTGACAGGGGGGTTCACTGAAGCTTTCTTT | CASRLTGGFTEAFF
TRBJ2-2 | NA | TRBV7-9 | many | TGTGCCAGCAGCTTAGCTCAGAACACCGGGGAGCTGTTTTTT | CASSLAQNTGELFF
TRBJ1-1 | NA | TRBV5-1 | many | TGCGCCAGCAGATCCCCTGAGGGGTACACTGAAGCTTTCTTT | CASRSPEGYTEAFF
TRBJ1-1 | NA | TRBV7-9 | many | TGTGCCAGCAGCTTCCCACTAGGCACAGGGTACACTGAAGCTTTCTTT | CASSFPLGTGYTEAFF
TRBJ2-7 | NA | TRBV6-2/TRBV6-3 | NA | TGTGCCAGCTACGGGGGGCCAGGGCAGTACTTC | CASYGGPGQYF
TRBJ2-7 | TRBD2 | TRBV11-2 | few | TGTGCCAGCAGCCCCTACGGGACTAGCGGCTACGAGCTGTACTTC | CASSPYGTSGYELYF
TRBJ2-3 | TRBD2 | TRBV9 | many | TGTGCCAGCAGCGTAAGCGGGGGGGCCATAGATACGCAGTATTTT | CASSVSGGAIDTQYF
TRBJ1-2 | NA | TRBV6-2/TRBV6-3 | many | TGTGCCAGCGGGCCCCGCCGGGGAGAGGACTATGGCTACACCTTC | CASGPRRGEDYGYTF
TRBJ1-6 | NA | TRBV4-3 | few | TGCGCCAGCAGCCAACTAACACCGACGAGCTCCTATAATTCACCCCTCCACTTT | CASSQLTPTSSYNSPLHF
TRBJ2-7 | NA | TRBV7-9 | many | TGTGCCAGCAGCCAACTCCGCTTGAGCTCCTACGAGCAGTACTTC | CASSQLRLSSYEQYF
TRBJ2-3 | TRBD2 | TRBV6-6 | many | TGTGCCAGCAGTTATGGTAGCGGGGGGGATACGCAGTATTTT | CASSYGSGGDTQYF
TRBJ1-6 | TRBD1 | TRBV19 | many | TGTGCCTCCCAACGGGCACTCAGGGGGTATTCACCCCTCCACTTT | CASQRALRGYSPLHF
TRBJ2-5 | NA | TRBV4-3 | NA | TGCGCCAGCAGCCAAGACTATCTAGAGTTGGAGACCCAGTACTTC | CASSQDYLELETQYF
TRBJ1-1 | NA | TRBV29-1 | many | TGCAGCGTTACTACAGCGGAAGCTTTCTTT | CSVTTAEAFF
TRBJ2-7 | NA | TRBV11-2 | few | TGTGCCAGCAGCCCAGGGTACAACGAGCAGTACTTC | CASSPGYNEQYF
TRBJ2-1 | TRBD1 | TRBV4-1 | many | TGCGCCAGCAGCGAGATACAGGGGGGTTACAATGAGCAGTTCTTC | CASSEIQGGYNEQFF
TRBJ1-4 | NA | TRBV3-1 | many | TGTGCCAGCAGCCATTCAAGAGAAAAACTGTTTTTT | CASSHSREKLFF
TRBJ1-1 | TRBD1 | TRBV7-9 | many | TGTGCCAGCAGCCCCACAGGGGGAGGCACTGAAGCTTTCTTT | CASSPTGGGTEAFF
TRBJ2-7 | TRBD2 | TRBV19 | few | TGTGCCAGTAGTAACGGGACTAGCGTTACTGTCTTCTACGAGCAGTACTTC | CASSNGTSVTVFYEQYF
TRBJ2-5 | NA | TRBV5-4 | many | TGTGCCAGCAGTAGCTCAGACGGACCGCCGGGGGCCCAGTACTTC | CASSSSDGPPGAQYF
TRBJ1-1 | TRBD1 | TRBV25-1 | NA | TGTGCCAGCAGTGATAGGGACAGGAATTTAGGTGAAGCTTTCTTT | CASSDRDRNLGEAFF
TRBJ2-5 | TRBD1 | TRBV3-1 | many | TGTGCCAGCAGCGGACAGGACGAGACCCAGTACTTC | CASSGQDETQYF
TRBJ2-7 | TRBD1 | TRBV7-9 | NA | TGTGCCAGCAGCTCAGCGCTGGCAGGGGGCGAGCAGTACTTC | CASSSALAGGEQYF
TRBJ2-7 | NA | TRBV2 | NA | TGTGCCAGCGGCCCCCCCACCGGTGGGGGCGCAGGCTACGAGCAGTACTTC | CASGPPTGGGAGYEQYF